This T cell receptor beta chain emerged from a study of cytomegalovirus exposure and HLA in healthy donors. Study outcomes and limitations: Rare TCR sequences predominated, though certain public TCRs were found in many donors. Overall, roughly 160 TCR beta chains were annotated as cytomegalovirus-associated.

The CDR3 runs 15 residues. V was pared by 5 bases and J by 2 bases, with 3 bases of the junction left unmatched. Germline V lookup: CDR1 SEHNR, CDR2 FQNEAQ (reference sequence). This clone occurred once. Its antigen is undetermined. The identical CDR3 is also encoded by other nucleotide sequences in the sample. Measured with immunoSEQ multiplex PCR; TCRdb has only the in-frame clones, and not every one. The table has about 330,000 clones, around 86% seen once; the top ten hold 0.75% to 0.85%. This sequence originates from a woman in her late teens or twenties in good health and CMV-seronegative. The sample taken for sequencing was PBMCs. This chain connects TRBV7-9 to TRBJ1-5; 10 bases fit TRBD1. CDR3 sequence (DNA): TGTGCCAGCAGCCTCGGGACAGGGGGCAATCAGCCCCAGCATTTT. Its protein product is CASSLGTGGNQPQHF.